The following is a T cell receptor (beta chain) sequence with its context. Its antigen remains unknown. The data belong to a study of a mutant IDH1 vaccine in newly diagnosed glioma. Looking at the study overall: Investigators started vaccination 4-6 weeks after radiotherapy alone, or with temozolomide cycles. General observations from the study: Among patients, 90% to 95% showed immune responses induced by the vaccine.

The method was immunoSEQ multiplex PCR; TCRdb's version includes in-frame clones alone and lacks a portion of them. The data contain fewer than 45,000 clones, approximately 92% of them singletons. Time point defined: week 35, safety follow-up. A 20-mer mutant IDH1 peptide at 300 ug was injected subcutaneously with topical imiquimod. This CDR3 is built from 17 residues. Germline V gene lookup returns CDR1 SGHRS and CDR2 YFSETQ. The V and J ends lost 0 bases and 2 bases respectively, with 17 bases between them. The chain has TRBV5-1 and TRBJ1-1, with a possible D match to TRBD1 (6 bases). Sequencing used PBMCs, obtained from a glioma patient whose treatment included an IDH1 peptide vaccine. The sequence was collected from a man in his forties with glioma. The CDR3 reads CASSLVLHSGVNTEAFF. The CDR3 nucleotides are TGCGCCAGCAGCTTGGTCCTCCATTCAGGGGTAAACACTGAAGCTTTCTTT.